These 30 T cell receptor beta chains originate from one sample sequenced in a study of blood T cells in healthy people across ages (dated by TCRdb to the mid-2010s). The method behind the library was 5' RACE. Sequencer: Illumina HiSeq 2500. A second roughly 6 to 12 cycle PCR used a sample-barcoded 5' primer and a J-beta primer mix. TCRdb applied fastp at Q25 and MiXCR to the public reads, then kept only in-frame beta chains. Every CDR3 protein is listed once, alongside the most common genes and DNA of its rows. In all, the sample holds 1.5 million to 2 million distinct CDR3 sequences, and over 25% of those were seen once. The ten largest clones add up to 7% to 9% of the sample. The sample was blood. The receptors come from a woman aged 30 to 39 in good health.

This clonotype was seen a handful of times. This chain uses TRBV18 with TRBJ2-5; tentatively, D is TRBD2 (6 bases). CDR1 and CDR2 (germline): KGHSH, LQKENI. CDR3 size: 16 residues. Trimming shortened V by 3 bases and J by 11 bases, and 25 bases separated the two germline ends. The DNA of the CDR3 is TGTGCCAGCTCACCCCGATCGGAGTTTGGGGGGATGGAGCAGTACTTC. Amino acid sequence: CASSPRSEFGGMEQYF.

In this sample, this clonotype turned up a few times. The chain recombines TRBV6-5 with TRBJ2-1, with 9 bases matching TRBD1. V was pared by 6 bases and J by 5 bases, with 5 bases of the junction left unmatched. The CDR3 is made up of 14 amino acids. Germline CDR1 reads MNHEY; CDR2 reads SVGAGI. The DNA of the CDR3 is TGTGCCAGCAGCATACAGGGGGCTGACAATGAGCAGTTCTTC. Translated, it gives CASSIQGADNEQFF.

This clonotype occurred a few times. Written as DNA, the CDR3 is TGCAGTGCTCTTCGGGGGGAGGGCCATCTCACCGGGGAGCTGTTTTTT. This gives the protein CSALRGEGHLTGELFF. This chain links TRBV20-1 with TRBJ2-2, with TRBD2 identical over 7 bases. CDR1 and CDR2 (germline): DFQATT, SNEGSKA (reference sequence). Trimming removed 5 bases from V and 4 bases from J; junction bases left unmatched: 13. CDR3 length equals 16 residues.

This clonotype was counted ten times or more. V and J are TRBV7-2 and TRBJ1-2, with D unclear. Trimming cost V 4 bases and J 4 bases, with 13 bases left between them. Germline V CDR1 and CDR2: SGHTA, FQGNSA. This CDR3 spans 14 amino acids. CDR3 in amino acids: CASSSQFYSYGYTF. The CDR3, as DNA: TGTGCCAGCAGCTCACAGTTCTACAGCTATGGCTACACCTTC.

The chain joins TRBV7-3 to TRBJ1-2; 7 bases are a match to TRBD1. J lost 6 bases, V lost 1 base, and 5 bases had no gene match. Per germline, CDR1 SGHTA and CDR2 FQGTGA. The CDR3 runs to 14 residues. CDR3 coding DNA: TGTGCCAGCAGCTTAAACCCAGGGGGGGATGGCTACACCTTC. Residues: CASSLNPGGDGYTF. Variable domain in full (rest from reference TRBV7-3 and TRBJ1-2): GAGVSQTPSNKVTEKGKYVELRCDPISGHTALYWYRQSLGQGPEFLIYFQGTGAADDSGLPNDRFFAVRPEGSVSTLKIQRTERGDSAVYLCASSLNPGGDGYTFGSGTRLTVV.

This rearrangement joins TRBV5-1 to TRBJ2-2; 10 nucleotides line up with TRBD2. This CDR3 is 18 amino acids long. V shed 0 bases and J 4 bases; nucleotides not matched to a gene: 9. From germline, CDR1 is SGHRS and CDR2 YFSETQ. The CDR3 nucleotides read TGCGCCAGCAGCTTGGAGGGTCTAGCGGGAGTCGGCACCGGGGAGCTGTTTTTT. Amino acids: CASSLEGLAGVGTGELFF.

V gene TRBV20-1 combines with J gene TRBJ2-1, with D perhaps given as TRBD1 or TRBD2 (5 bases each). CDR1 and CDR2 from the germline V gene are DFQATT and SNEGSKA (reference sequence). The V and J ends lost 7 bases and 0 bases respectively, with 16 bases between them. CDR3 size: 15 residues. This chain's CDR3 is CSVGAPGSSYNEQFF. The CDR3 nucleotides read TGCAGTGTCGGGGCTCCAGGGAGCTCCTACAATGAGCAGTTCTTC.

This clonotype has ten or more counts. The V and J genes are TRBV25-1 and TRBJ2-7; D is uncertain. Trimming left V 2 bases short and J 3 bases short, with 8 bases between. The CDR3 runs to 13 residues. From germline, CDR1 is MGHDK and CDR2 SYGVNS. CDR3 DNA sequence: TGTGCCAGCAGTGAAAATCTCGTCTACGAGCAGTACTTC. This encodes CASSENLVYEQYF.

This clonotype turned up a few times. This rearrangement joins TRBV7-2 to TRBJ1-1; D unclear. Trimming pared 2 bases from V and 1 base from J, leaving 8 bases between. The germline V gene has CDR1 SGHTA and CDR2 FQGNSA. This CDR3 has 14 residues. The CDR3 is CASSLRHQNTEAFF. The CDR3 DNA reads TGTGCCAGCAGCTTACGGCACCAGAACACTGAAGCTTTCTTT. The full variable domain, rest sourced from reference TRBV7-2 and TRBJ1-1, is GAGVSQSPSNKVTEKGKDVELRCDPISGHTALYWYRQSLGQGLEFLIYFQGNSAPDKSGLPSDRFSAERTGGSVSTLTIQRTQQEDSAVYLCASSLRHQNTEAFFGQGTRLTVV.

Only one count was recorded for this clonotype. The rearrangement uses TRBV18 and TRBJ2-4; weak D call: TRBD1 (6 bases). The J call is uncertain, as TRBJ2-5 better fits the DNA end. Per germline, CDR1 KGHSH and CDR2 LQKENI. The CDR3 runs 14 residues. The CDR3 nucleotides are TGTGCCAGCTCACCCCAACAGGGTCCGGAGACCCAGTACTTC. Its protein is CASSPQQGPETQYF.

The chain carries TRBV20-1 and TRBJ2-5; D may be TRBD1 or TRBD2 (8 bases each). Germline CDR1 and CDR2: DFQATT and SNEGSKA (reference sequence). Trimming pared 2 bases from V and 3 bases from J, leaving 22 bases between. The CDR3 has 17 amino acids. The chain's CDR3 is CSARQGAGGPGEETQYF. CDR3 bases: TGCAGTGCTAGACAGGGGGCGGGGGGCCCCGGAGAAGAGACCCAGTACTTC.

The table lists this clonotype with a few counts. The DNA of the CDR3 is TGTGCCAGCAACGGGGCAGGGAACAATTCACCCCTCCACTTT. This encodes CASNGAGNNSPLHF. The gene calls are TRBV6-1 and TRBJ1-6; possibly TRBD1 for D (5 bases). Trimming shortened V by 7 bases and J by 7 bases, and 14 bases separated the two germline ends. Germline lookup yields CDR1 MNHNS and CDR2 SASEGT. The CDR3 contains 14 residues.

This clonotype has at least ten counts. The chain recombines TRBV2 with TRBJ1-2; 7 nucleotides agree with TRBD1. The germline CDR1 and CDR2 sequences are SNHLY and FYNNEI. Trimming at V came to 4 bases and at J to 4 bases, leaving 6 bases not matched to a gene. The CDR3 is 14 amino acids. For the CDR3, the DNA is TGTGCCAGCAGTGCGACAGGGATAGGCTATGGCTACACCTTC. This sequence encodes CASSATGIGYGYTF.

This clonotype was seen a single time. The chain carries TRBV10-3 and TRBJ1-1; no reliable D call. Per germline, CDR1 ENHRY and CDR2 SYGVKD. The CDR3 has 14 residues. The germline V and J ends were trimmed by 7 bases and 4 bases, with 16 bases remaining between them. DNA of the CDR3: TGTGCCATCACGGCGACGGGGTCGTGCACTGAAGCTTTCTTT. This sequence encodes CAITATGSCTEAFF.

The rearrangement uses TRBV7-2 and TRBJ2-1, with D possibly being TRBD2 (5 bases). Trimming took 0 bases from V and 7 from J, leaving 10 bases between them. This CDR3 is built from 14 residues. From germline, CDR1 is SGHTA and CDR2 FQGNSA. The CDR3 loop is CASSLARGLNEQFF. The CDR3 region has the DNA TGTGCCAGCAGCTTAGCGCGAGGGTTGAATGAGCAGTTCTTC.

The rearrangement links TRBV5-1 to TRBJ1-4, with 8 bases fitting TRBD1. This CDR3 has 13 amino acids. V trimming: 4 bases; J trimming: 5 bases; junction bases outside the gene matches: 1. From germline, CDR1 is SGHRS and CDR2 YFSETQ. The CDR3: CASSGDRNEKLFF. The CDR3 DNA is TGCGCCAGCAGCGGGGACAGGAATGAAAAACTGTTTTTT.

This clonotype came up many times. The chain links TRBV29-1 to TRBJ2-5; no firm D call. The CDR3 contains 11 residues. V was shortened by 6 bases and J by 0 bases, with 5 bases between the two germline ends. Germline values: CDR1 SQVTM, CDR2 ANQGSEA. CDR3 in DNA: TGCAGCGTGGGGAACCAAGAGACCCAGTACTTC. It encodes CSVGNQETQYF.

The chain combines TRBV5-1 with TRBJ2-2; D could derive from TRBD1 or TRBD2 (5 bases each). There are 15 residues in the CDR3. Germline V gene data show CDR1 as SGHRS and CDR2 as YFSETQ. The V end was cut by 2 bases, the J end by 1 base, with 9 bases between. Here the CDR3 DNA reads TGCGCCAGCAGCTTCCGGGACGGGAACACCGGGGAGCTGTTTTTT. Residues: CASSFRDGNTGELFF.

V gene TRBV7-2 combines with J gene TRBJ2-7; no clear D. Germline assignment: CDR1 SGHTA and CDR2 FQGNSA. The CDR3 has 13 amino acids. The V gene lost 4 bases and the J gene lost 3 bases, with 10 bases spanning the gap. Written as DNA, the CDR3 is TGTGCCAGCAGCTACACTATGAGCTACGAGCAGTACTTC. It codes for CASSYTMSYEQYF.

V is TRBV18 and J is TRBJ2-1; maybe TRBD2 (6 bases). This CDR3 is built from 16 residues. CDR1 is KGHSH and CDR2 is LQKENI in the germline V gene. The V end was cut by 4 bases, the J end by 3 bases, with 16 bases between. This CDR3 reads CASSRIPGVDYNEQFF. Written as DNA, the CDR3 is TGTGCCAGCTCACGAATCCCGGGGGTGGACTACAATGAGCAGTTCTTC. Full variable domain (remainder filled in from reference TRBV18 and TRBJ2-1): NAGVMQNPRHLVRRRGQEARLRCSPMKGHSHVYWYRQLPEEGLKFMVYLQKENIIDESGMPKERFSAEFPKEGPSILRIQQVVRGDSAAYFCASSRIPGVDYNEQFFGPGTRLTVL.

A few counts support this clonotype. CDR3 residues: CASSVVSRADTQYF. Written as DNA, the CDR3 is TGTGCCAGCAGCGTAGTTTCTAGAGCAGATACGCAGTATTTT. The chain joins TRBV9 to TRBJ2-3; D gene ambiguous. Germline V gene lookup returns CDR1 SGDLS and CDR2 YYNGEE. V was trimmed by 0 bases and J by 4 bases, leaving 9 bases between them. This CDR3 contains 14 residues.

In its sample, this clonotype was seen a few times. This CDR3 is CASSLAHGPRMNTEAFF. The DNA of the CDR3 is TGTGCCAGCAGCTTAGCGCACGGGCCGCGGATGAACACTGAAGCTTTCTTT. The J gene is TRBJ1-1, the V gene TRBV7-8, with no clear D. The V gene's germline CDR1 is SGHVS and CDR2 FQNEAQ. V lost 0 bases, J lost 0 bases, and 14 bases lay in between. CDR3 length: 17 residues.

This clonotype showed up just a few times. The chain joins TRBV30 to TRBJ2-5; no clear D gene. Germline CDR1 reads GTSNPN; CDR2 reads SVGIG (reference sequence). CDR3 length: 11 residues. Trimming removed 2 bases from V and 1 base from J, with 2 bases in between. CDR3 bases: TGTGCCTGGAGTCTCCAAGAGACCCAGTACTTC. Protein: CAWSLQETQYF. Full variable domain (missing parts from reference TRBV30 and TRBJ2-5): SQTIHQWPATLVQPVGSPLSLECTVEGTSNPNLYWYRQAAGRGLQLLFYSVGIGQISSEVPQNLSASRPQDRQFILSSKKLLLSDSGFYLCAWSLQETQYFGPGTRLLVL.

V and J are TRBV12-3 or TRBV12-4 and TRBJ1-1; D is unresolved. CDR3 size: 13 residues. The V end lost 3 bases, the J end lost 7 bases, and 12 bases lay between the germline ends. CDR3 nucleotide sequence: TGTGCCAGCAGTTTGGCCCTAAAATATGAAGCTTTCTTT. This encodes CASSLALKYEAFF.

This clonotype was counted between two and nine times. The CDR3 protein is CSARDPGGAPSSPLHF. In DNA, the CDR3 is TGCAGTGCTAGAGACCCGGGGGGGGCCCCATCCTCACCCCTCCACTTT. J is TRBJ1-6 and V is TRBV20-1; maybe TRBD1 (6 bases). V lost 0 bases and J 10 bases, leaving 19 bases between the germline ends. This CDR3 spans 16 amino acids. Per germline, CDR1 DFQATT and CDR2 SNEGSKA (reference sequence).

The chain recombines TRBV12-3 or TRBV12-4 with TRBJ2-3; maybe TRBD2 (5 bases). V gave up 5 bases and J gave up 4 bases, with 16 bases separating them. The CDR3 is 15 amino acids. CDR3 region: CASSPTASSADTQYF. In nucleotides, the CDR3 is TGTGCCAGCAGTCCCACGGCTAGCAGCGCAGATACGCAGTATTTT.

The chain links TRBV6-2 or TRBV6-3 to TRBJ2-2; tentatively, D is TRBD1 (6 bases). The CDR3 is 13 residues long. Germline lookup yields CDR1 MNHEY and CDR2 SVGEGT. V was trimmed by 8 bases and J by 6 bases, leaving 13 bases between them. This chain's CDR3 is CASRTVPPGELFF. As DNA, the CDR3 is TGTGCCAGCCGGACAGTCCCCCCCGGGGAGCTGTTTTTT.

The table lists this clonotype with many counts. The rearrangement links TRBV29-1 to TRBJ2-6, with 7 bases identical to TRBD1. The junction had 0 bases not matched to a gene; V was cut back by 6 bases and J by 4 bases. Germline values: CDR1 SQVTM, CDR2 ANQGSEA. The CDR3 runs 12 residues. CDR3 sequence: CSVTGGANVLTF. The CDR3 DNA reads TGCAGCGTGACAGGGGGGGCCAACGTCCTGACTTTC.

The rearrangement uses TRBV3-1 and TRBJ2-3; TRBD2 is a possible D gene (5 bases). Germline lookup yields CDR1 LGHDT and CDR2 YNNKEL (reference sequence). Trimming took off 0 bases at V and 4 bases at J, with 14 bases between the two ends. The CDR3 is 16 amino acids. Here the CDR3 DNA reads TGTGCCAGCAGCCAAGAATGGGCTAGCATCCCAGATACGCAGTATTTT. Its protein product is CASSQEWASIPDTQYF.

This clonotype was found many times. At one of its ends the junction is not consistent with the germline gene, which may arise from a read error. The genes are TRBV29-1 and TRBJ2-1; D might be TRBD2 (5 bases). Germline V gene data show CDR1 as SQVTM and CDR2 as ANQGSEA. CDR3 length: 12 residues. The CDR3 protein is CSVEARLNEQFF. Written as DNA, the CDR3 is TGTAGCGTTGAGGCTCGGCTTAATGAGCAGTTCTTC.